This T cell receptor (beta chain) was captured in a study of cytomegalovirus exposure and HLA in healthy donors. Overall study context: The early release's HLA-typed donors yielded 78 million or so unique TCRs.

In the case of this clone: Its antigen remains unknown. The same CDR3 can be traced to other DNA sequences in this sample.

The study's findings and limits: A classifier reportedly called cytomegalovirus status with high sensitivity and specificity. Later, an analysis found that common viral pathogens appeared to be linked with several of the most significant clusters.

The PCR employed 60 Vbeta primers together with 13 Jbeta primers. TCRdb's copy holds only in-frame clones and misses some; the assay was immunoSEQ multiplex PCR. The listing contains 130,000 to 150,000 clones. This TCR was recovered from a male donor in good health and CMV-seronegative. Sequencing input: PBMCs.

CDR3 sequence (DNA): TGTGCCAGCAGTTACGGAGGATATGAGCAGTTCTTC. This sequence encodes CASSYGGYEQFF. The chain recombines TRBV6-5 with TRBJ2-1; a weak D match, TRBD2 (5 bases). Trimming cost V 2 bases and J 8 bases, with 7 bases left between them. Germline values: CDR1 MNHEY, CDR2 SVGAGI. The CDR3 totals 12 residues.